This T cell receptor beta chain was sequenced for a study of blood T cell repertoires in COVID-19. Study context: Acute and convalescent COVID-19 samples came from the United States, Italy and Spain. The analysed material was cDNA or gDNA that came from T cells, B-cell-depleted T cells, or PBMCs.

In the original workflow: Nucleated cell counts were estimated from reference gene primer amplification. The data were produced by immunoSEQ multiplex PCR, yet TCRdb's version contains in-frame clones alone and is incomplete. V and J calls and clone size follow that table, whereas D and trimming were derived from the DNA. The profile shows tens of thousands of clones, roughly 79% of them singletons. Trimming took 5 bases from V and 5 from J, leaving 10 bases between them. The CDR3 consists of 13 residues. Germline CDR1 SGHNT, CDR2 YENEEA. The V and J genes are TRBV11-3 and TRBJ2-1; D ambiguous. Material for sequencing was peripheral blood. This receptor was obtained from an elderly man with acute or convalescent COVID-19. The CDR3 DNA follows: TGTGCCAGCAGCCCCTGGGCAGACAATGAGCAGTTCTTC. Its protein product is CASSPWADNEQFF.